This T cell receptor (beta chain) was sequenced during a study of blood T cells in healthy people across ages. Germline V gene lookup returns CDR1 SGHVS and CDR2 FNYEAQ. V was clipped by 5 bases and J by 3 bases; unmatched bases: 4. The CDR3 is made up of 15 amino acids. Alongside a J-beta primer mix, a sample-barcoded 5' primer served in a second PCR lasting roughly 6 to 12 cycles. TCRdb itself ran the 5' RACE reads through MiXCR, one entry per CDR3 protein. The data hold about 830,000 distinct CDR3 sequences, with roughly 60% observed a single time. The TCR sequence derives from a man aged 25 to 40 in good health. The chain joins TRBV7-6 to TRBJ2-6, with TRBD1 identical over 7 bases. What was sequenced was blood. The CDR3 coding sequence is TGTGCCAGCAGCCTTCGACAGGGTGGGGCCAACGTCCTGACTTTC. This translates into CASSLRQGGANVLTF.